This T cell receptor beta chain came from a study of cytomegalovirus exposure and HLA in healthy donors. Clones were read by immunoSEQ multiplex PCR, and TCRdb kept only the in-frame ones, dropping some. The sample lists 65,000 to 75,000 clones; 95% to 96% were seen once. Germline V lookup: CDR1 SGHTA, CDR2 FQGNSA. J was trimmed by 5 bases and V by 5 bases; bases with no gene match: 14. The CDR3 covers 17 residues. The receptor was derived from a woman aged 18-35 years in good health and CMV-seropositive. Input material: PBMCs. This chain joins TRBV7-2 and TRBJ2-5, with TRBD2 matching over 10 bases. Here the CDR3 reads CASSPRDKSGRVETQYF. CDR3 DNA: TGTGCCAGCAGCCCGAGAGACAAAAGCGGGAGGGTGGAGACCCAGTACTTC.